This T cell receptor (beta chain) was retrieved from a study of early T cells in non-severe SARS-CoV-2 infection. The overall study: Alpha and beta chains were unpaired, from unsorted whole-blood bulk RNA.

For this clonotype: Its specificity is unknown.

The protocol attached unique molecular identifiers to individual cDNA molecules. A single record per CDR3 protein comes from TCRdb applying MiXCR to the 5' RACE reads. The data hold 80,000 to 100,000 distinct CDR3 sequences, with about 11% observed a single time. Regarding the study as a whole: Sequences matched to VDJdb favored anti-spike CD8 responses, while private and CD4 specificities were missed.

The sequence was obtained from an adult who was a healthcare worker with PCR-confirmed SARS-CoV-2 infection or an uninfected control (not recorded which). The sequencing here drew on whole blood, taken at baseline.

CDR3 bases: TGTGCCAGCAGTGAAGTTGGGGTTCGGAATGAGCAGTTCTTC. Encoded protein: CASSEVGVRNEQFF. The V gene is TRBV6-1, the J gene TRBJ2-1, with unresolved D. The germline gives CDR1 MNHNS, CDR2 SASEGT. The CDR3 covers 14 residues. V was trimmed by 1 base and J by 7 bases, leaving 11 bases between them.